Given below is one T cell receptor (beta chain) in context. There is no known antigen for this receptor. Nothing much larger sits one base from this clone, and base qualities are not available. The data derive from a study of cytomegalovirus exposure and HLA in healthy donors (dated by TCRdb to 2017 to 2019). The study in broad terms: An earlier analysis of approximately 590 of the donors reported more than 250 Gb of sequence data and roughly 110 million unique TCR beta sequences from 190 million or so T cells. Roughly 300 gigabases of sequencing data and approximately 93 million unique TCR sequences were included in an early release covering roughly 600 HLA-typed donors. Of the approximately 400 genotyped donors, 75% to 85% were placed in the genetic ancestry cluster associated with self-reported Caucasian donors. The study aimed to test whether signatures of past pathogen exposure could be identified by cataloging public T cell receptors. The study used immunosequencing to profile the T cell repertoires of more than 650 subjects and linked those repertoires to cytomegalovirus serostatus. Along with the approximately 650-subject first cohort, a separate validation cohort of around 110 different subjects was used. To predict cytomegalovirus infection status, the study combined high-throughput TCR immunosequencing, statistical association of individual TCRs with disease status, and machine learning. To study patterns of TCR occurrence, a later analysis re-analyzed previously published TCR beta repertoires from just over 650 donors and added high-resolution HLA genotyping. Rather than using new phenotypic data, the later analysis identified candidate immune exposures from TCR beta sequences and from how often those sequences occurred across donors. An earlier analysis of some 600 of the donors applied high-throughput TCR beta sequencing to assess whether each TCR beta V gene segment acted as functional or pseudogenic. Donor age, sex, ethnicity and CMV serostatus were compiled alongside the repertoire data. A later genetic analysis used genome-wide SNP genotypes for about 60% of the roughly 700 donors, treating that subset as a discovery cohort. All discovery cohort repertoires had been generated using a single sequencing platform. HLA typing covered class I and class II loci at four-digit resolution. The number of donors typed differed by locus, with about 620-630 for A, B, C, DRB1 and DQB1, approximately 500 for DQA1, some 570 for DPA1, and under 490 for DPB1. A handful of DR-DQ haplotypes were handled as single units for association and clustering because linkage in the cohort was strong. Across approximately 420 genotyped donors of the cohort, an average of approximately 220,000 unique TCR beta nucleotide sequences per donor were sequenced, and roughly 20% of those sequences were non-productive.

The cohort was made up of around 720 healthy bone marrow donors. At the time of sampling, every cohort member was nominally healthy, though immune exposures that went unrecorded were likely present. The donor was CMV seronegative and was included in the group of a few hundred seronegative cohort members. Each donor provided a peripheral blood sample, and peripheral blood mononuclear cells were used for TCR beta sequencing. Genomic DNA was extracted from the blood cell samples with the Qiagen DNeasy Blood Extraction Kit. Library prep was done by the immunoSEQ multiplex PCR assay. A mixture of 60 forward primers for TCR Vbeta segments and 13 reverse primers for TCR Jbeta segments was used in the multiplex PCR. The CDR3 region of rearranged TCR beta genes was amplified from genomic DNA by a multiplex PCR assay. Amplified TCR beta libraries were sequenced as 87-base-pair reads on the Illumina HiSeq System. In the source study's methods: A later analysis tallied 75 million to 85 million unique TCR beta chains across the 640 or so repertoires, and about 10 million of those chains were shared by two or more donors. A nearest-neighbor algorithm error-corrected the raw reads and collapsed the reads into unique sequences, merging closely related sequences to remove PCR and sequencing errors. CDR3 sequences were aligned to IMGT reference sequences to assign V, D and J gene segments. Each retained sequence needed at least a six-nucleotide match to both a V gene segment and a J gene segment. A rearrangement counted as productive if the CDR3 had no stop codons and remained in frame with V and J, and every other rearrangement counted as non-productive. Following IMGT convention, CDR3 was defined as the stretch from the second conserved V-encoded cysteine up to the conserved J-encoded phenylalanine. The earlier analysis of about 610 of the donors excluded sequences that lacked an unambiguous match to a single V gene segment. In an earlier analysis of almost 600 of the donors, a V segment was called functional when productive rearrangements were above 56.7%, and segregating when the standard deviation between donors exceeded 5%. A statistical classification framework was built for diagnosing cytomegalovirus status from the catalog of TCR beta chain sequences. In a later analysis, TCR nucleotide sequences were compared against IMGT/GENE-DB human TR gene sequences so that V and J genes could be assigned. A later analysis assigned CDR3 sequences and most-parsimonious VDJ recombination scenarios with the TCRdist pipeline. In a later analysis, each TCR beta chain was defined by its CDR3 amino acid sequence together with its V-gene family, and reads without a unique V-gene family were excluded. A later analysis removed several hundred highly shared, low-generation-probability nucleotide sequences to deal with suspected cross-contamination and a sequencing artifact. For each public chain, a later analysis derived a clonal expansion index from normalized ranks of inferred template counts within each repertoire. In a later analysis, generation probabilities were computed with a VDJ recombination model fitted to out-of-frame rearrangements, and the resulting probabilities were checked against IGoR. A later analysis scored TCR-TCR, TCR-HLA and TCR-CMV co-occurrence with hypergeometric tests, applying a repertoire-size bias correction to TCR pairs. A later analysis estimated false discovery rates by permuting HLA or CMV assignments 20 times. In a later analysis, co-occurring TCRs were grouped using DBSCAN, and TCRdist sequence similarity was added for clustering within HLA-allele-positive subsets. Co-occurrence clustering excluded repertoires with fewer than 30,000 or more than 120,000 public chains, plus five with anomalous nucleotide sharing. What TCRdb holds here is the immuneACCESS table cut down to in-frame rearrangements. Part of the clones is not present; checked against another copy, under half of the missing clones reflect an unresolved V gene, and the others are unexplained. Clone size and V and J calls were adopted from that table, with D and trimming inferred from the DNA. The sample records about 190,000 clones, around three quarters of which are singletons. Of the sample, 1.6% is held by the ten largest clones.

Its CDR3 holds 13 amino acids, cysteine through phenylalanine. The kept DNA is CDR3 alone, 39 bases in frame from the first base. V lost 4 bases and J lost 5 bases, and the count of bases not matched to a germline gene is 4. For CDR1 and CDR2, the germline V gene lists MRHNA and SNTAGT. The investigation overall reported the following: According to a later analysis, parvovirus B19, influenza, CMV and Epstein-Barr virus appeared linked to several top co-occurrence clusters. Correlated functional status among segregating V segments might be attributable to linkage disequilibrium, but an unknown experimental factor could not be ruled out. This cohort had only TCR beta chains sequenced, and the lack of alpha or paired-chain data limited which features could be detected. According to a later genetic analysis, donors in an Asian-associated ancestry cluster had fewer N-insertions in productive TCRs than the approximately 670-donor mean. In a later analysis, most CMV-associated TCR beta chains were found to appear HLA-restricted, with HLA associations seemingly driven largely by CMV exposure. The classifier was reported to diagnose cytomegalovirus status with high specificity and sensitivity in both the original cohort and the validation cohort. The only immune exposure information available for the cohort was CMV serostatus. In a later analysis, TCR association rates were found to vary across HLA loci, with the most associated TCRs seen for DRB1 alleles and the fewest for HLA-C alleles. Sequencing depth was assumed to be roughly uniform across donors in the presence/absence analyses, though that assumption may not hold. HLA typing was unavailable for some donors at each locus, so association tests used only the typed subset. A few of the identified cytomegalovirus-associated TCR beta chains were confirmed in vitro to be specific for cytomegalovirus antigens. The earlier analysis of 450 to 700 of the donors excluded approximately 15 rarely observed V segments, including chromosome 9 orphons, because counts were too low. A cluster of highly shared sequence variants was judged likely to represent a technical artifact of the sequencing pipeline. Assigning TCR associations to individual alleles was difficult when HLA alleles, especially DR and DQ, strongly co-occurred. Because the 87-base-pair reads could not distinguish some IMGT-functional V segments, including TRBV6-2 and TRBV6-3, those segments were excluded. Most TCR sequences were seen in very few donors, while some public TCRs were found in many individuals. Compared with equally common non-associated chains, HLA-associated TCR beta chains in a later analysis were more clonally expanded and had lower generation probabilities. An earlier analysis of around 500 of the donors showed that most TCR beta V segments appeared in productive rearrangements either about 90% or about 30% of the time, which broadly matched IMGT annotations. According to the authors, the approach could potentially be generalized to other disease states and immunological phenotypes. In a later genetic analysis, a missense DCLRE1C variant was associated with V-gene and J-gene trimming of TCR beta chains, and the association was replicated in an independent cohort. A later analysis associated around 16,000 TCR beta sequences with specific HLA alleles at a false discovery rate of 0.05. In the study, about 150 TCR beta chains were listed as associated with cytomegalovirus. A further reported finding was that TCR beta sequences accurately predicted the HLA-A and HLA-B alleles for most subjects in the first cohort.

Specimen: PBMCs. The chain uses TRBV6-4 and TRBJ2-5; a stretch of 7 junction bases matches TRBD1. This receptor was identified in a woman under 30 in good health and CMV-seronegative. CDR3 loop: CASSGNRGETQYF. The DNA sequence is TGTGCCAGCAGTGGAAACAGGGGCGAGACCCAGTACTTC.